This T cell receptor (beta chain) was obtained from a study of blood T cell repertoires in COVID-19. As for the study in general: The United States, Italy and Spain were the sources of the acute and convalescent COVID-19 samples. The analysed material was cDNA or gDNA that came from T cells, B-cell-depleted T cells, or PBMCs.

The CDR3 covers 14 residues. CDR1 and CDR2 (germline): SGHKS, YYEKEE (reference sequence). The trim removed 0 bases at V and 7 bases at J, leaving 3 bases unmatched. Participant-given clinical history determined each cohort assignment. Participants in the exposed group had met a COVID-19 case in the 2 weeks before joining the study. Using immunoSEQ multiplex PCR, the repertoire was profiled, and TCRdb retains in-frame clones only, with some absent. The sample lists some 400,000 clones, roughly nine tenths occurring once. This sequence originates from a woman between 40 and 55 years old who had been exposed to COVID-19. Input material: PBMCs or T cells enriched from blood (not recorded which). The rearrangement uses TRBV5-5 and TRBJ2-2, with 7 bases matching TRBD2. The DNA of the CDR3 is TGTGCCAGCAGCTTGGGCGGGGGAGGCGGGGAGCTGTTTTTT. It yields the protein CASSLGGGGGELFF.